Following are 28 T cell receptor beta chains from one sample sequenced in a study of blood T cell repertoires in COVID-19. Some clones are missing from TCRdb's copy, which holds only in-frame ones; the method was immunoSEQ multiplex PCR. The table lists about 130,000 clones, approximately 84% of them singletons, with approximately 1.5% in the top ten. Sequencing was performed on peripheral blood. Receptors originate from a man aged 55-75 years with acute or convalescent COVID-19.

This clone was seen a single time. V gene TRBV27 combines with J gene TRBJ2-7; the D gene is possibly TRBD1 (5 bases). Trimming took 6 bases from V and 4 from J, leaving 10 bases between them. Per the germline V gene, CDR1 is MNHEY and CDR2 is SMNVEV (reference sequence). The length of the CDR3 is 12 residues. The CDR3: CASRNSGYEQYF. In DNA, the CDR3 is TGTGCCAGCAGGAACTCAGGGTACGAGCAGTACTTC.

The chain combines TRBV19 with TRBJ1-5, with TRBD1 matching over 7 bases. The trim removed 2 bases at V and 5 bases at J, leaving 3 bases unmatched. Per the germline V gene, CDR1 is LNHDA and CDR2 is SQIVND (reference sequence). The CDR3 length is 14 residues. The CDR3: CASSIQGGDQPQHF. The CDR3 DNA sequence: TGTGCCAGTAGTATACAGGGGGGAGATCAGCCCCAGCATTTT.

This chain uses TRBV6-5 with TRBJ2-5; D is perhaps TRBD2 (5 bases). CDR1 MNHEY and CDR2 SVGAGI come from the germline V gene. Trimming left V 7 bases short and J 1 base short, with 13 bases between. This CDR3 is 14 amino acids long. The CDR3 spells CASTEGPTQETQYF. The CDR3 region has the DNA TGTGCCAGCACCGAGGGCCCGACCCAAGAGACCCAGTACTTC.

A few counts support this clone. This CDR3 is CASSLTSGSVPDTQYF. The CDR3 coding sequence is TGTGCCAGCAGCTTAACTAGCGGGAGTGTTCCAGATACGCAGTATTTT. The rearrangement joins TRBV11-2 to TRBJ2-3; 11 positions match TRBD2. Germline assignment: CDR1 SGHAT and CDR2 FQNNGV. With 2 bases clipped from V and 4 bases from J, the junction kept 5 bases outside the gene matches. The CDR3 sequence is 16 residues long.

This clone was found a few times. V usage is TRBV7-6 and J usage is TRBJ2-1; the match to TRBD2 covers 9 bases. Germline V gene sequence: CDR1 SGHVS, CDR2 FNYEAQ. V lost 4 bases and J lost 8; bases outside the gene matches: 12. The CDR3 spans 16 residues. CDR3: CASSSQGREGQDEQFF. Here the CDR3 DNA reads TGTGCCAGCAGCTCTCAAGGGCGGGAGGGCCAAGATGAGCAGTTCTTC.

The V call is TRBV29-1, the J call TRBJ2-1; 9 nucleotides line up with TRBD1. The V gene end was trimmed by 8 bases and the J gene end by 5 bases; junction bases not matched to a gene: 13. The CDR3 runs 15 residues. Germline CDR1 reads SQVTM; CDR2 reads ANQGSEA. In DNA, the CDR3 is TGCAGCTCCGCAAAACAGGGGGCGTCGGACAATGAGCAGTTCTTC. Translated: CSSAKQGASDNEQFF.

J is TRBJ2-1 and V is TRBV28; D call uncertain. CDR3 length: 13 residues. The germline gives CDR1 MDHEN, CDR2 SYDVKM. Trimming pared 4 bases from V and 8 bases from J, leaving 12 bases between. CDR3 residues: CASSSSTPHEQFF. The CDR3 bases are TGTGCCAGCAGTTCCTCGACTCCTCATGAGCAGTTCTTC.

This chain links TRBV5-8 with TRBJ1-2, with D uncertain. V lost 1 base and J 1 base, leaving 5 bases between the germline ends. Germline V lookup: CDR1 SGHTS, CDR2 YDEGEE. The CDR3 spans 13 residues. The CDR3 is CASSLIRNYGYTF. The CDR3 DNA sequence: TGTGCCAGCAGCTTGATCCGTAACTATGGCTACACCTTC.

The gene calls are TRBV2 and TRBJ2-7; 11 positions agree with TRBD1. With 7 bases clipped from V and 1 base from J, the junction kept 3 bases outside the gene matches. This CDR3 is built from 14 residues. Germline CDR1 and CDR2: SNHLY and FYNNEI. In DNA form, the CDR3 reads TGTGCCAGCACCGGGACAGGGGGGTCCTACGAGCAGTACTTC. Translated: CASTGTGGSYEQYF.

The V gene is TRBV29-1, the J gene TRBJ1-3; unclear D gene. Germline CDR1 reads SQVTM; CDR2 reads ANQGSEA. This CDR3 spans 13 amino acids. With 7 bases removed from V and 1 base from J, the gap between germline ends came to 11 bases. CDR3 in DNA: TGCAGCGCCGGGATCTATTCTGGAAACACCATATATTTT. Amino acid sequence: CSAGIYSGNTIYF.

This clone appeared once. The chain recombines TRBV19 with TRBJ1-4, with 8 bases aligning to TRBD1. Germline V gene data show CDR1 as LNHDA and CDR2 as SQIVND (reference sequence). V lost 5 bases and J lost 8; bases outside the gene matches: 13. CDR3 length equals 16 residues. The CDR3 DNA reads as TGTGCCAGTAGTCTCTCTACCGGGACAGGACGGGAAAAACTGTTTTTT. It is translated as CASSLSTGTGREKLFF.

This chain uses TRBV5-5 with TRBJ2-3; tentative D call: TRBD1 (6 bases). Trimming shortened V by 6 bases and J by 2 bases, and 19 bases separated the two germline ends. The germline CDR1 and CDR2 sequences are SGHKS and YYEKEE (reference sequence). There are 16 residues in the CDR3. The chain's CDR3 is CASTRDLDRITDTQYF. DNA of the CDR3: TGTGCCAGCACGCGTGATTTGGACAGAATCACAGATACGCAGTATTTT.

The chain couples TRBV3-1 (or the pseudogene TRBV3-2) to TRBJ1-6; unclear D gene. CDR1 LGHDT and CDR2 YNNKEL come from the germline V gene (reference sequence). The V gene lost 1 base and the J gene lost 7 bases, with 8 bases spanning the gap. CDR3 length: 14 residues. The DNA of the CDR3 is TGTGCCAGCAGCCAAGCAAGGCGGAATTCACCCCTCCACTTT. As protein: CASSQARRNSPLHF.

The chain couples TRBV9 to TRBJ2-7, with D maybe TRBD2 (6 bases). From germline, CDR1 is SGDLS and CDR2 YYNGEE. CDR3 length equals 14 residues. V was pared by 0 bases and J by 0 bases, with 7 bases between. Here the CDR3 DNA reads TGTGCCAGCAGCGTAGGGGGGGTCTCCTACGAGCAGTACTTC. This codes for CASSVGGVSYEQYF.

The rearrangement joins TRBV5-4 to TRBJ2-3; no clear D gene. CDR3 length equals 13 residues. V was shortened by 5 bases and J by 5 bases, with 12 bases between the two germline ends. Looked up from germline, CDR1 is SGHNT and CDR2 is YYREEE (reference sequence). The CDR3 loop reads CASRPENRDTQYF. The CDR3 DNA reads TGTGCCAGCAGGCCAGAAAACCGAGATACGCAGTATTTT.

This chain connects TRBV9 to TRBJ2-3, with D perhaps TRBD2 (6 bases). There are 16 residues in the CDR3. V lost 0 bases, J lost 3 bases, and 14 bases lay in between. Per the germline V gene, CDR1 is SGDLS and CDR2 is YYNGEE. CDR3 in amino acids: CASSVEWRALTDTQYF. Written as DNA, the CDR3 is TGTGCCAGCAGCGTAGAATGGAGGGCCTTGACAGATACGCAGTATTTT.

The chain carries TRBV21-1 and TRBJ1-2; the table names TRBD1, a call not compared with the DNA. TRBV21-1 represents a pseudogene. This CDR3 is built from 13 residues. CDR3 protein: CASSKARGYGYTF. DNA for the CDR3: TGTGCCAGCAGCAAAGCTAGGGGGTATGGCTACACCTTC.

This clone was detected a few times. The chain is built from TRBV13 and TRBJ2-7; the match to TRBD1 covers 9 bases. The CDR3 contains 14 residues. Germline V CDR1 and CDR2: PRHDT, FYEKMQ (reference sequence). The V gene end was trimmed by 5 bases and the J gene end by 9 bases; junction bases not matched to a gene: 11. CDR3 bases: TGTGCCAGCAGCCTCCGACAGGGGGTTCTCGGGCAGTACTTC. The encoded protein is CASSLRQGVLGQYF. Variable domain in full (rest from reference TRBV13 and TRBJ2-7): AAGVIQSPRHLIKEKRETATLKCYPIPRHDTVYWYQQGPGQDPQFLISFYEKMQSDKGSIPDRFSAQQFSDYHSELNMSSLELGDSALYFCASSLRQGVLGQYFGPGTRLTVT.

The chain joins TRBV9 to TRBJ2-3; 13 nucleotides align to TRBD2. The CDR3 totals 15 residues. Germline values: CDR1 SGDLS, CDR2 YYNGEE. The trim removed 4 bases at V and 6 bases at J, leaving 5 bases unmatched. CDR3 nucleotides: TGTGCCAGCAGCTGGACTAGCGGGAGATCCGATACGCAGTATTTT. Encoded protein: CASSWTSGRSDTQYF. Drawing the rest from reference TRBV9 and TRBJ2-3, the complete variable domain is DSGVTQTPKHLITATGQRVTLRCSPRSGDLSVYWYQQSLDQGLQFLIQYYNGEERAKGNILERFSAQQFPDLHSELNLSSLELGDSALYFCASSWTSGRSDTQYFGPGTRLTVL.

This clone was observed a handful of times. This chain links TRBV19 with TRBJ2-3; D is possibly TRBD2 (6 bases). Germline CDR1 LNHDA, CDR2 SQIVND (reference sequence). Trimming removed 10 bases at V and 2 bases at J, with 16 bases between. This CDR3 contains 14 residues. CDR3 nucleotide sequence: TGTGCCACCTGTCTGCGGGGAGCCACAGATACGCAGTATTTT. As protein: CATCLRGATDTQYF.

This rearrangement joins TRBV19 to TRBJ2-1, with 7 bases identical to TRBD1. The germline gives CDR1 LNHDA, CDR2 SQIVND (reference sequence). V gave up 5 bases and J gave up 4 bases; unmatched junction bases: 8. The CDR3 is 15 amino acids. This CDR3 reads CASSPPGQRYNEQFF. In nucleotides, the CDR3 is TGTGCCAGTAGTCCGCCGGGACAGAGATACAATGAGCAGTTCTTC. Looking up the rest from reference TRBV19 and TRBJ2-1 gives the full variable domain: DGGITQSPKYLFRKEGQNVTLSCEQNLNHDAMYWYRQDPGQGLRLIYYSQIVNDFQKGDIAEGYSVSREKKESFPLTVTSAQKNPTAFYLCASSPPGQRYNEQFFGPGTRLTVL.

V is TRBV4-2 and J is TRBJ2-7, with 11 bases matching TRBD2. Per germline, CDR1 LGHNA and CDR2 YNFKEQ. With 0 bases clipped from V and 3 bases from J, the junction kept 10 bases outside the gene matches. This CDR3 spans 18 amino acids. In DNA form, the CDR3 reads TGTGCCAGCAGCCAAGACGTTAGGGGACTAGCGGAGCACTACGAGCAGTACTTC. Translating it yields CASSQDVRGLAEHYEQYF.

V usage is TRBV19 and J usage is TRBJ2-5; D is unclear. The germline V gene has CDR1 LNHDA and CDR2 SQIVND (reference sequence). The ends were cut back, 4 bases at V and 5 bases at J, with 14 bases in the middle. The CDR3 runs 14 residues. The CDR3 spells CASSNPLGWETQYF. The CDR3 DNA reads as TGTGCCAGTAGTAACCCTCTGGGCTGGGAGACCCAGTACTTC.

This chain links TRBV5-4 with TRBJ1-2; tentative D call: TRBD1 (6 bases). Germline V lookup: CDR1 SGHNT, CDR2 YYREEE (reference sequence). The V gene lost 2 bases and the J gene lost 1 base, with 15 bases spanning the gap. CDR3 length: 16 residues. The CDR3 here is CASSFRGIGSNYGYTF. Here the CDR3 DNA reads TGTGCCAGCAGCTTCAGGGGAATTGGGAGTAACTATGGCTACACCTTC.

The rearrangement uses TRBV13 and TRBJ1-2; 8 bases are shared with TRBD1. Per germline, CDR1 PRHDT and CDR2 FYEKMQ (reference sequence). CDR3 size: 12 residues. With 5 bases clipped from V and 7 bases from J, the junction kept 3 bases outside the gene matches. This chain's CDR3 is CASSEDRVGYTF. The CDR3, as DNA: TGTGCCAGCAGCGAGGACAGGGTTGGCTACACCTTC.

The V gene is TRBV18, the J gene TRBJ1-1; 7 positions agree with TRBD1. The germline V gene has CDR1 KGHSH and CDR2 LQKENI. Losses at the gene ends were 2 bases for V and 3 bases for J; bases not matched to a gene: 6. This CDR3 region has 15 residues. In nucleotides, the CDR3 is TGTGCCAGCTCACCAGGGCTTCAGGGGGACACTGAAGCTTTCTTT. Translated, it gives CASSPGLQGDTEAFF. Supplemented by reference TRBV18 and TRBJ1-1, the full variable domain reads NAGVMQNPRHLVRRRGQEARLRCSPMKGHSHVYWYRQLPEEGLKFMVYLQKENIIDESGMPKERFSAEFPKEGPSILRIQQVVRGDSAAYFCASSPGLQGDTEAFFGQGTRLTVV.

This rearrangement joins TRBV28 to TRBJ1-2; D is uncertain. Trimming removed 5 bases from V and 8 bases from J, with 12 bases in between. The CDR3 is 12 amino acids. The germline V gene encodes CDR1 MDHEN and CDR2 SYDVKM. Written as DNA, the CDR3 is TGTGCCAGCAGTACGGGAGGACTCGGCTACACCTTC. Translated, it gives CASSTGGLGYTF.

This clone has a handful of counts. The chain recombines TRBV10-3 with TRBJ2-7; D gene uncertain. This CDR3 region has 11 residues. V was cut by 6 bases and J by 5 bases, with 8 bases left in between. Germline CDR1 is ENHRY and CDR2 is SYGVKD. CDR3 sequence reads: CAISYGDEQYF. The CDR3 DNA follows: TGTGCCATCAGCTACGGAGACGAGCAGTACTTC.